A selection of T cell receptor beta chains follows, all from one sample in a study of blood T cell repertoires in COVID-19. TCRdb's copy holds only in-frame clones and misses some; the assay was immunoSEQ multiplex PCR. The sample has about 130,000 clones, almost 85% seen once. Sequencing used peripheral blood. The receptors were gathered from a human donor in a cohort sampled during active COVID-19. The conserved cysteine and the conserved F or W are not part of the CDR3 here.

j_call v_call cdr3_aa
TRBJ2-1 TRBV7-9 ASSPRTSGYNEQF
TRBJ2-7 TRBV19 ASSKETSGVNYEQY
TRBJ2-7 TRBV5-1 ASSPSTSGLPYEQY
TRBJ2-4 TRBV10-3 AISESQVQIQY
TRBJ2-3 TRBV6-4 ASSDPFTDTQY
TRBJ1-1 TRBV6-5 ASSSSTAVNTEAF
TRBJ2-1 TRBV11-3 ASSHGAGNEQF
TRBJ1-1 TRBV5-6 ASSLDAGDTEAF
TRBJ2-1 TRBV5-6 ASSFGSSSYNEQF
TRBJ2-2 TRBV5-1 ASSLKSSVTGELF
TRBJ1-5 TRBV5-1 ASSPTPGQGAH
TRBJ2-7 TRBV5-1 ASSKGTASYEQY
TRBJ1-1 TRBV3-1/TRBV3-2 ASSQKTQNTEAF
TRBJ2-7 TRBV18 ASSSMGQVSEQY
TRBJ2-3 TRBV5-1 ASSFLAGANTDTQY
TRBJ1-5 TRBV5-4 ASSLGGLGGNQPQH
TRBJ1-3 TRBV5-4 ASSFQTGTGNTIY
TRBJ1-2 TRBV6-5 AHGFTGGFGYT
TRBJ1-2 TRBV5-1 ASSSGQGGYGYT
TRBJ1-2 TRBV21-1 ASGKGEANYGYT
TRBJ1-2 TRBV13 ASSMGTGGYGYT
TRBJ2-3 TRBV5-1 ASSLGGGATDTQY
TRBJ1-4 TRBV3-1/TRBV3-2 ASNTGGSEKLF
TRBJ2-5 TRBV11-2 ASSLGLGLAGVEETQY
TRBJ2-3 TRBV12-3/TRBV12-4 ASSYDAGAQY
TRBJ1-5 TRBV7-8 ASSPQQGALNTPQH